Here is one T cell receptor beta chain with its context. This clone was seen a single time. Its target antigen remains unknown. The record has no base qualities; no much larger clone is one base away. The CDR3 has 12 amino acids, counting the end cysteine and phenylalanine. Just the 36-base CDR3 DNA is kept, in frame starting at base 1. CDR1 KGHSY and CDR2 FQNENV were looked up in the germline V gene. V loses 0 bases of germline sequence and J loses 4 bases, and the interval between the two ends is 4 bases. This sample was included in a study of blood T cell repertoires in COVID-19 (dated by TCRdb to the early 2020s). Describing the broader study: Samples from collaborators originated in the United States, Italy and Spain and spanned both the acute and convalescent phases of COVID-19. Samples came from the ongoing ImmuneRACE study (first 160 participants) plus 1,254 subjects from 6 global collaborators. Deeply sampled blood TCRbeta repertoires from subjects exposed to, actively infected with, or recovered from COVID-19 were included in the dataset. Where available, HLA class I and class II types were taken from metadata supplied by the sample provider and were not determined by assay-based typing. The sample metadata nearly always contained a de-identified subject ID, COVID-19 status, age in years and sex. The repertoires were released in a freely available public database intended as a resource for research on the immune response to SARS-CoV-2. The prospective study material was composed of cDNA or gDNA derived from T cells, B-cell-depleted T cells, or PBMCs.

TCRbeta CDR3 regions were amplified from genomic DNA by means of the immunoSEQ Assay, a bias-controlled multiplex PCR. The original pipeline was this. The number of nucleated cells in each sample was estimated from the amplification of reference gene primers within the assay. To quantify the absolute abundance of each unique TCRbeta CDR3 rearrangement, sequence reads were collapsed and filtered. For each sample, productive Simpson clonality was calculated as the square root of Simpson's diversity index over productive rearrangements. In TCRdb, the immuneACCESS table is reduced to in-frame sequences with V and J assigned. These tables do not hold every clone; where another copy was compared, an unresolved V gene accounts for under half, and the others remain unexplained. V and J calls plus clone size are reproduced from that table; the DNA served to infer D and trimming. In this sample the table shows about 120,000 clones, around four fifths of which occur a single time. Jointly, the top ten make up about 5.5% of the sample.

Results the study describes overall, beyond this receptor: The amount of clinical and demographic metadata varied by source and participant and was provided uncurated.

Whole blood was collected in K2EDTA tubes by collaborating institutions according to the institutions' own protocols. For TCRbeta analysis, collaborators shipped samples in one of three forms: frozen whole blood, isolated PBMCs, or DNA extracted from either of those sample types. This receptor was obtained from an elderly man with active or convalescent COVID-19. The sequencing input was peripheral blood. The sequence is built from TRBV16 and TRBJ2-7, with no confident D gene call. The DNA sequence is as follows: TGTGCCAGCAGCCAATCTAGTTACGAGCAGTACTTC. Protein translation: CASSQSSYEQYF.